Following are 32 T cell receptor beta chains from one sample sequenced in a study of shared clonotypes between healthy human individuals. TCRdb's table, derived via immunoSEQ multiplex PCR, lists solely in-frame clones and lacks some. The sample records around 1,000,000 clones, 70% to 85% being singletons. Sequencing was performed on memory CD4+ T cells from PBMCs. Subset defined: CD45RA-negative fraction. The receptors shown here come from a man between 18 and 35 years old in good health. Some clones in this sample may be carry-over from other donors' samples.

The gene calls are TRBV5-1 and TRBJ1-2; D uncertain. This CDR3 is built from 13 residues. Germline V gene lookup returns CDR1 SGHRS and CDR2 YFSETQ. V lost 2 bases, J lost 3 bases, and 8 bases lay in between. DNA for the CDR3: TGCGCCAGCAGCTTAGACGTCTACTATGGCTACACCTTC. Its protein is CASSLDVYYGYTF.

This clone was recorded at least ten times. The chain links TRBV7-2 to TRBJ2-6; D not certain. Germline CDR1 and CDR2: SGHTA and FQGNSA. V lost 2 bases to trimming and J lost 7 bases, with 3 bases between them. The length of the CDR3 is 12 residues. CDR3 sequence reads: CASSLRANVLTF. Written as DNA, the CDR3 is TGTGCCAGCAGCTTACGAGCCAACGTCCTGACTTTC.

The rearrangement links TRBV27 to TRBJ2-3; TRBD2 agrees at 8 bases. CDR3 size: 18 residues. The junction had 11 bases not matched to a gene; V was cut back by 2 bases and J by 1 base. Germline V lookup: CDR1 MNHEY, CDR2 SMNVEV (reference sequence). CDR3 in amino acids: CASSLQPDLAGGTDTQYF. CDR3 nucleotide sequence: TGTGCCAGCAGTTTACAGCCCGATCTAGCGGGCGGCACAGATACGCAGTATTTT.

Here the CDR3 reads CASSPEGQGNEKLFF. The DNA of the CDR3 is TGCGCCAGCAGCCCAGAGGGACAGGGAAATGAAAAACTGTTTTTT. The chain recombines TRBV4-3 with TRBJ1-4; 9 bases line up with TRBD1. V shed 4 bases, J shed 5 bases, and the junction held 5 bases outside the gene matches. The germline V gene has CDR1 LGHNA and CDR2 YSLEER. CDR3 length equals 15 residues.

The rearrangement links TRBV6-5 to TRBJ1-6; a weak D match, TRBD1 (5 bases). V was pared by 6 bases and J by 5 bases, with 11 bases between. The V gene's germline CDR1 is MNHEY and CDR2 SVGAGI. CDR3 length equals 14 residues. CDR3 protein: CASRPGTDNSPLHF. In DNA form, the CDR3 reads TGTGCCAGCAGGCCCGGGACGGATAATTCACCCCTCCACTTT.

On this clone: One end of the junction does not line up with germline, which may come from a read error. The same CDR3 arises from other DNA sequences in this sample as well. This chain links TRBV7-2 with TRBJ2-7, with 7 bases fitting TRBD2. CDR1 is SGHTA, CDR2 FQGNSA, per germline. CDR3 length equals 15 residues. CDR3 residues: CASSLSGTKTYEQYF. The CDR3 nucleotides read TGCGCCAGCAGCTTATCCGGGACTAAGACCTACGAGCAGTACTTC. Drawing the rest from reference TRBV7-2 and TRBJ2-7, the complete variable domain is GAGVSQSPSNKVTEKGKDVELRCDPISGHTALYWYRQSLGQGLEFLIYFQGNSAPDKSGLPSDRFSAERTGGSVSTLTIQRTQQEDSAVYLCASSLSGTKTYEQYFGPGTRLTVT.

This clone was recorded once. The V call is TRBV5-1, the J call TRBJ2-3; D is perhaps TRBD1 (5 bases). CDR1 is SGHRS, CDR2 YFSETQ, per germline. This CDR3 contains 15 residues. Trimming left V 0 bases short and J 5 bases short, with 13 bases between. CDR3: CASSLGAGWGDTQYF. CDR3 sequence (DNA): TGCGCCAGCAGCTTGGGGGCAGGGTGGGGAGATACGCAGTATTTT.

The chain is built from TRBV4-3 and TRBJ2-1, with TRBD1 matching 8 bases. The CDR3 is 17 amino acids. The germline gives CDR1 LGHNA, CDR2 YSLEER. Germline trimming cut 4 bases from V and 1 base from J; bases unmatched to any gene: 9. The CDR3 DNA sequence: TGCGCCAGCAGCCGGGGAATCGGGACAGGTTCCTACAATGAGCAGTTCTTC. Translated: CASSRGIGTGSYNEQFF.

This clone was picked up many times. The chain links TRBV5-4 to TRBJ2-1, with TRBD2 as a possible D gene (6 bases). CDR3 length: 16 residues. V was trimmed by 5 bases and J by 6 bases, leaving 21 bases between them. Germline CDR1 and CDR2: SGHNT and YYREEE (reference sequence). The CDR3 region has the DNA TGTGCCAGCAGTCCGGTGGGGGACTCCTCCCTCAATGAGCAGTTCTTC. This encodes CASSPVGDSSLNEQFF.

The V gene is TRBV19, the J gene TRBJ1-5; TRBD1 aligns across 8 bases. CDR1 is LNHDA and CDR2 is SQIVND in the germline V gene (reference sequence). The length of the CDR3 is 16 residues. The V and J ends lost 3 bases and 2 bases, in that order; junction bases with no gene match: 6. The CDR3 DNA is TGTGCCAGTAGTATTTGGAACAGGGGGGGCAATCAGCCCCAGCATTTT. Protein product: CASSIWNRGGNQPQHF.

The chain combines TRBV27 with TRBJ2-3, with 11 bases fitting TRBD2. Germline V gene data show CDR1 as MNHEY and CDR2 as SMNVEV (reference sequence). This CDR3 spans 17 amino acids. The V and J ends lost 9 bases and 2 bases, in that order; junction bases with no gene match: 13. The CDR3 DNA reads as TGTGCCAGAGTATCCGGGACTAGCGGTGGCCCCACAGATACGCAGTATTTT. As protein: CARVSGTSGGPTDTQYF.

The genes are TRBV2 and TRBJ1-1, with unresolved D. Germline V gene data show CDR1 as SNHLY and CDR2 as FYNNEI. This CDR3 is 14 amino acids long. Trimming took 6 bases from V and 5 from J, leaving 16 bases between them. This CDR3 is CASSEERGETEAFF. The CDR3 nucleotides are TGTGCCAGCAGCGAGGAACGGGGAGAGACTGAAGCTTTCTTT.

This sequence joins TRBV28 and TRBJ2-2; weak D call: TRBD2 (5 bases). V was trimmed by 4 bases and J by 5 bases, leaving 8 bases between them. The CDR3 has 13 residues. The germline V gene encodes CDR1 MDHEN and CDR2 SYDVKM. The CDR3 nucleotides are TGTGCCAGCAGTTCAACGGGGACCGGGGAGCTGTTTTTT. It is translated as CASSSTGTGELFF.

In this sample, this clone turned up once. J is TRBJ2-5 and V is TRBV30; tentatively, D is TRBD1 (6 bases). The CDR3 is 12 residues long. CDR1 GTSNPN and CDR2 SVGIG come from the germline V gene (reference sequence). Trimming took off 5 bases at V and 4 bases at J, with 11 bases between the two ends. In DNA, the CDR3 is TGTGCCTGGGGCAGGGGTTCAGAGACCCAGTACTTC. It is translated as CAWGRGSETQYF.

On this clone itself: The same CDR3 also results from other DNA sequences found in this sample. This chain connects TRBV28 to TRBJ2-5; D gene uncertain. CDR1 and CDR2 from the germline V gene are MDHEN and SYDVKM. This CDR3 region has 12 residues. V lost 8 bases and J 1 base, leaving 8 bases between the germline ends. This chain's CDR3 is CASSSSQETQYF. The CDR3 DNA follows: TGTGCCAGCTCCTCGTCCCAAGAGACCCAGTACTTC.

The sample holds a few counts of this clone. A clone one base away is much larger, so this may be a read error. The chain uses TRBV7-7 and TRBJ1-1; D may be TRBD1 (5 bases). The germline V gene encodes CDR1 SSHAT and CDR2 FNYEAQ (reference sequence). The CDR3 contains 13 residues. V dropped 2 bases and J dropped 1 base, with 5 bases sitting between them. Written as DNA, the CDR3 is TGTGCCAGCAGCTTAACAGGGAACACTGAAGCTTTCTTT. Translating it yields CASSLTGNTEAFF.

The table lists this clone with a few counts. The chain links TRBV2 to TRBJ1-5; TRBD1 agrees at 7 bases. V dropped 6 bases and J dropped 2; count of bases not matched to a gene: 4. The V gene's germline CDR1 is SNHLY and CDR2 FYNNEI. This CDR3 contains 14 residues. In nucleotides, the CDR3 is TGTGCCAGCAGGTCTACAGGGGGCAATCAGCCCCAGCATTTT. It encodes CASRSTGGNQPQHF.

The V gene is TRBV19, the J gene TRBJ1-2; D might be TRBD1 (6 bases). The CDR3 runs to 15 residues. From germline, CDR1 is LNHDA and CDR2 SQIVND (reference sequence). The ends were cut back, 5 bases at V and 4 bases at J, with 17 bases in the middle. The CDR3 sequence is CASSDPSGGAYGYTF. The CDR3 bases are TGTGCCAGTAGTGACCCTTCGGGGGGGGCCTATGGCTACACCTTC.

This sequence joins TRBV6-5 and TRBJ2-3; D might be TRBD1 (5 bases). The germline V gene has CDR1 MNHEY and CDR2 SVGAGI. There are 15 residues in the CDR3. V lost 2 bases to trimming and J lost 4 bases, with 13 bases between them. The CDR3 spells CASSYAAGKADTQYF. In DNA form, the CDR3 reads TGTGCCAGCAGTTACGCGGCAGGGAAGGCAGATACGCAGTATTTT.

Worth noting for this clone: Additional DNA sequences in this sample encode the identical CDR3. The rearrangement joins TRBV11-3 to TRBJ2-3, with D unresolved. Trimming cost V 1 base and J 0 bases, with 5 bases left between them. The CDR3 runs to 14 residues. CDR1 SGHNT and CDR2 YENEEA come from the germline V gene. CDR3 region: CASSLGPSTDTQYF. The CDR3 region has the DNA TGTGCCAGCAGCTTAGGACCTAGCACAGATACGCAGTATTTT.

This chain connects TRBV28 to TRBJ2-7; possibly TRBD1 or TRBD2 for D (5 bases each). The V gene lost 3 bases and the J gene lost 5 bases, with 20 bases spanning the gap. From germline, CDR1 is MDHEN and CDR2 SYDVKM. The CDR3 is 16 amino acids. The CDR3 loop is CASSFFRGAGGHEQYF. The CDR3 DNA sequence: TGTGCCAGCAGTTTCTTCCGAGGGGCTGGGGGACACGAGCAGTACTTC.

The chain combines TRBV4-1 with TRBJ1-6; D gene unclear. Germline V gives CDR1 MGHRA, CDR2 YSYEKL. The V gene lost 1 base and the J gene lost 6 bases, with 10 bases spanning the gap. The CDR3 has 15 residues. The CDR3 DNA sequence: TGCGCCAGCAGCCAAGCCCCGAGAGCTAATTCACCCCTCCACTTT. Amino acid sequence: CASSQAPRANSPLHF.

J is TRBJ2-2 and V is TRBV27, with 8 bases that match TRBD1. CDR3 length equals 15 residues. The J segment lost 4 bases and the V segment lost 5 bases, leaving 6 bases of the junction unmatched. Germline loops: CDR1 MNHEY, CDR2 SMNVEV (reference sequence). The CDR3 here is CASSLGTGATGELFF. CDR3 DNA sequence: TGTGCCAGCAGTCTAGGGACAGGAGCCACCGGGGAGCTGTTTTTT.

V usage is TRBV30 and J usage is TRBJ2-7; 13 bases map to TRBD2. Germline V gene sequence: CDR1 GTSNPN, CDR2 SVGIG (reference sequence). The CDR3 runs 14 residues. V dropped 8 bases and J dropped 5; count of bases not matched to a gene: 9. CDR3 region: CARFGLAGVDEQYF. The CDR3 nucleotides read TGTGCCCGCTTCGGACTAGCGGGAGTAGACGAGCAGTACTTC.

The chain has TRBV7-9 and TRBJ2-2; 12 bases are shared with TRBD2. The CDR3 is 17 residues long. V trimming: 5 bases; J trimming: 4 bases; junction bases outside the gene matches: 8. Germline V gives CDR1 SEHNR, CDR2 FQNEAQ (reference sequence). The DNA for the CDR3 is TGTGCCAGCAGCCTCCGACTAGCGGGAGACGCCACCGGGGAGCTGTTTTTT. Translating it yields CASSLRLAGDATGELFF.

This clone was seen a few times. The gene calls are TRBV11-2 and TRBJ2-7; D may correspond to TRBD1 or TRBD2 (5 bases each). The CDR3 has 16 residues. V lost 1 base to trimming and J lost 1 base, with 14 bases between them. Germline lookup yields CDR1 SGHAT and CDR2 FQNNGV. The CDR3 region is CASSLVVGTASYEQYF. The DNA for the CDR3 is TGTGCCAGCAGCTTAGTCGTGGGGACGGCATCCTACGAGCAGTACTTC.

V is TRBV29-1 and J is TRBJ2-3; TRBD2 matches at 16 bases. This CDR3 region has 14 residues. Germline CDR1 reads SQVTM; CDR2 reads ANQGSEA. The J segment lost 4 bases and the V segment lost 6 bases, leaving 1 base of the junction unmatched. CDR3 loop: CSVGLAGGPDTQYF. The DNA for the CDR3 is TGCAGCGTGGGACTAGCGGGAGGGCCAGATACGCAGTATTTT.

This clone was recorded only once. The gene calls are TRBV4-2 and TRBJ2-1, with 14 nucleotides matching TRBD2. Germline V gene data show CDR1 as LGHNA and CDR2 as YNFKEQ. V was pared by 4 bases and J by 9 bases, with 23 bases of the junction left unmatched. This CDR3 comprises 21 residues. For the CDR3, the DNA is TGTGCCAGCAGCCGAGACCCGGGACAGGGGGCCGGGACTAGCGGGAGATTTGAGCAGTTCTTC. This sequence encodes CASSRDPGQGAGTSGRFEQFF.

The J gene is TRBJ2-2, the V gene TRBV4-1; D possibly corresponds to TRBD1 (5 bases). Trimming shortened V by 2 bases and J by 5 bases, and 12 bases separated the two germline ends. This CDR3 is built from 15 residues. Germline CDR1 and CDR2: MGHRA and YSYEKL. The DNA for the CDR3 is TGCGCCAGCAGCCAATGGGCAGGGATAACCGGGGAGCTGTTTTTT. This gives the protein CASSQWAGITGELFF.

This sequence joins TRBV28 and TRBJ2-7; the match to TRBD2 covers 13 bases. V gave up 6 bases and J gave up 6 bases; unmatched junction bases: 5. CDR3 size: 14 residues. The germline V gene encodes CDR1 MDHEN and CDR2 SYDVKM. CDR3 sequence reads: CASSSGTSGAEQYF. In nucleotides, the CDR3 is TGTGCCAGCAGCTCCGGGACTAGCGGGGCCGAGCAGTACTTC.

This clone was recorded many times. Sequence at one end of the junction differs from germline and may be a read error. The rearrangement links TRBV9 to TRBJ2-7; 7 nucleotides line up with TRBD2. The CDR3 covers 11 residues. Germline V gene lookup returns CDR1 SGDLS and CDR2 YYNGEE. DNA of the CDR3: TGTGCCAGCAGCGTAGTGCGGGGGTTCGACTTC. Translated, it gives CASSVVRGFDF. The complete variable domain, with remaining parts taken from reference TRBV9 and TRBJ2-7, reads DSGVTQTPKHLITATGQRVTLRCSPRSGDLSVYWYQQSLDQGLQFLIQYYNGEERAKGNILERFSAQQFPDLHSELNLSSLELGDSALYFCASSVVRGFDFGPGTRLTVT.

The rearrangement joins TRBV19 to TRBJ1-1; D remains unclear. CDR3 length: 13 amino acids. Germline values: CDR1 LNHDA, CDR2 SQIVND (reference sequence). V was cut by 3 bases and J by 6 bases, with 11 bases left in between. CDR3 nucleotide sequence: TGTGCCAGTAGTATGCCCTCAAGGGCTGAAGCTTTCTTT. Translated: CASSMPSRAEAFF.